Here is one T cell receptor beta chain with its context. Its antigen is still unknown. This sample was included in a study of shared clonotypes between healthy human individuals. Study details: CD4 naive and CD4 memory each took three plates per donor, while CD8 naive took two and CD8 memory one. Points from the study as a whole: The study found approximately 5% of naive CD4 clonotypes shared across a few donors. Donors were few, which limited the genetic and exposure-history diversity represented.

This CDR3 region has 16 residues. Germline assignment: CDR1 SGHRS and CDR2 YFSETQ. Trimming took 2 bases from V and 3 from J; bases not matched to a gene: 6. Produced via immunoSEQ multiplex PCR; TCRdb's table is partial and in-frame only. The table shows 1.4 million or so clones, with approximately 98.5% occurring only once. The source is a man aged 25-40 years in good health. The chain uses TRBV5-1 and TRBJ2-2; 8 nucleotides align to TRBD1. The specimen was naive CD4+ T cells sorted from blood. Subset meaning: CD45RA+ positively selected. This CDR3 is CASSFRRGQDTGELFF. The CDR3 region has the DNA TGCGCCAGCAGCTTTCGCAGGGGGCAGGACACCGGGGAGCTGTTTTTT. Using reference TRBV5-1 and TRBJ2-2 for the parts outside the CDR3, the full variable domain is KAGVTQTPRYLIKTRGQQVTLSCSPISGHRSVSWYQQTPGQGLQFLFEYFSETQRNKGNFPGRFSGRQFSNSRSEMNVSTLELGDSALYLCASSFRRGQDTGELFFGEGSRLTVL.